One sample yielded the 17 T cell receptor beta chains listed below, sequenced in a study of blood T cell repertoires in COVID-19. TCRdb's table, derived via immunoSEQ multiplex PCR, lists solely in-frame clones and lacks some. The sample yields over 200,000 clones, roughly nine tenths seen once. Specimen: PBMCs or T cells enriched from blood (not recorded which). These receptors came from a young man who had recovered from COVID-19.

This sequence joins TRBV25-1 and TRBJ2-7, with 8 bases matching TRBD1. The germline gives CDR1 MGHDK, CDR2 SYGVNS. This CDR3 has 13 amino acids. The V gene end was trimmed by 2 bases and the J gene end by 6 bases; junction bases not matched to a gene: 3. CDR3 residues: CASSETGTGEQYF. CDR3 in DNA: TGTGCCAGCAGTGAAACTGGGACAGGCGAGCAGTACTTC.

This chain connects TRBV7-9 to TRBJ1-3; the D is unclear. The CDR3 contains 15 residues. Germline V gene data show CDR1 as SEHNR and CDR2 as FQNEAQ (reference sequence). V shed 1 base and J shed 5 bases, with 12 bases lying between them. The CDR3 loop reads CASSLDRVLRNTIYF. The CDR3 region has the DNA TGTGCCAGCAGCTTAGACCGGGTTCTACGAAACACCATATATTTT.

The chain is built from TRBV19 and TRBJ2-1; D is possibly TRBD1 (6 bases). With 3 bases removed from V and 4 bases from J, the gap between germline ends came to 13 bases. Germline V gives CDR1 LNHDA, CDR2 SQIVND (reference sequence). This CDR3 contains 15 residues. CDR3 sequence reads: CASSMSRDKYNEQFF. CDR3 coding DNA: TGTGCCAGTAGTATGTCCCGGGACAAATACAATGAGCAGTTCTTC.

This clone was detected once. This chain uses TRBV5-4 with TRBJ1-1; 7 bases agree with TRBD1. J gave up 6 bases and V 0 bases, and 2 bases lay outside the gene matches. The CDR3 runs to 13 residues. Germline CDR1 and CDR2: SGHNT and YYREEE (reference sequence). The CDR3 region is CASSLVGTAEAFF. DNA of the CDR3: TGTGCCAGCAGCTTGGTAGGGACAGCTGAAGCTTTCTTT.

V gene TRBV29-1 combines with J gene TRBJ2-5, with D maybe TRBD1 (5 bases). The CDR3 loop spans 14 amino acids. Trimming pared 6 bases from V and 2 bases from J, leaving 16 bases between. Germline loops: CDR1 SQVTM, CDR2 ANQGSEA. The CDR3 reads CSVVTASGQETQYF. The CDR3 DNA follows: TGCAGCGTGGTGACAGCTAGTGGTCAAGAGACCCAGTACTTC.

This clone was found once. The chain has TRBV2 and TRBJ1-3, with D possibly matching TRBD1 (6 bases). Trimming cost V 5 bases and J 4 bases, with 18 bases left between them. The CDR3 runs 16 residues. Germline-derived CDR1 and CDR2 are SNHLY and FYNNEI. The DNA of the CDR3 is TGTGCCAGCAGTCCGCGGTTGGGCGACAGGGGAAACACCATATATTTT. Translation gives CASSPRLGDRGNTIYF.

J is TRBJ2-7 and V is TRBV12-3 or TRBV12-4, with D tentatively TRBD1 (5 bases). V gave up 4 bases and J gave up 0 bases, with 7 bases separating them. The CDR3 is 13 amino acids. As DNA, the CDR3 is TGTGCCAGCAGTTGGGGCATCTCCTACGAGCAGTACTTC. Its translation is CASSWGISYEQYF.

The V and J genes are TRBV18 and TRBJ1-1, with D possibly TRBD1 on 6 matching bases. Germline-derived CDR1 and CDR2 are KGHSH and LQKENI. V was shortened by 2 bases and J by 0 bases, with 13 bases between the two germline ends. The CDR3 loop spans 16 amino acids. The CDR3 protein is CASSPWAGAMNTEAFF. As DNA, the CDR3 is TGTGCCAGCTCACCATGGGCAGGGGCCATGAACACTGAAGCTTTCTTT.

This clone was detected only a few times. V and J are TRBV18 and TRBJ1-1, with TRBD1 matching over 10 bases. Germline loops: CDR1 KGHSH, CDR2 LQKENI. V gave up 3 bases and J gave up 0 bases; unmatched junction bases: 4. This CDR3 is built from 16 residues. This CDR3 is CASSPGTGAVNTEAFF. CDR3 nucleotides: TGTGCCAGCTCACCGGGGACAGGGGCCGTGAACACTGAAGCTTTCTTT.

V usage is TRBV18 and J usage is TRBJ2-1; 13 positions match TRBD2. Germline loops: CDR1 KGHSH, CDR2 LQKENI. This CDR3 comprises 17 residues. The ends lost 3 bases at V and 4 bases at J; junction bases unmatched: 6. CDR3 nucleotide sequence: TGTGCCAGCTCACCCGAGGGACTAGCGGGGCCATACAATGAGCAGTTCTTC. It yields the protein CASSPEGLAGPYNEQFF.

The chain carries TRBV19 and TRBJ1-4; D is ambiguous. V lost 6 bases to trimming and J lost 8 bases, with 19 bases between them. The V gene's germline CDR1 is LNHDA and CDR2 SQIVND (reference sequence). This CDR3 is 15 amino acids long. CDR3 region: CASRPMSSSGEKLFF. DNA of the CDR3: TGTGCCAGTAGGCCGATGTCCTCTTCGGGGGAAAAACTGTTTTTT.

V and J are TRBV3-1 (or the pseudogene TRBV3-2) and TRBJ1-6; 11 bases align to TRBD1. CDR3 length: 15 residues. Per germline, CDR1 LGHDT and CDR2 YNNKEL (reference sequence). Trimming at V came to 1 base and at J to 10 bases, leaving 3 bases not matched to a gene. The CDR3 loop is CASSQVGTGGSPLHF. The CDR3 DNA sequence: TGTGCCAGCAGCCAAGTGGGGACAGGGGGGTCACCCCTCCACTTT.

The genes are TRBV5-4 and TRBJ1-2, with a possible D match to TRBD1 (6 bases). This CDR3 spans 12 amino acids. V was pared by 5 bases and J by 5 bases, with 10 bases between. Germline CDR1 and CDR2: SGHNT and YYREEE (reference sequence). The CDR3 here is CASSDRSYGYTF. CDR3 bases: TGTGCCAGCAGTGACAGGTCATATGGCTACACCTTC.

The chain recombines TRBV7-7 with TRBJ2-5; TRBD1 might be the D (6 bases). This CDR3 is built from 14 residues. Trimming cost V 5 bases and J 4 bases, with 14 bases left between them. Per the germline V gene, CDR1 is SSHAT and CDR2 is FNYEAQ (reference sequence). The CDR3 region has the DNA TGTGCCAGCAGCCGAGCTCCAGGGGTAGAGACCCAGTACTTC. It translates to CASSRAPGVETQYF.

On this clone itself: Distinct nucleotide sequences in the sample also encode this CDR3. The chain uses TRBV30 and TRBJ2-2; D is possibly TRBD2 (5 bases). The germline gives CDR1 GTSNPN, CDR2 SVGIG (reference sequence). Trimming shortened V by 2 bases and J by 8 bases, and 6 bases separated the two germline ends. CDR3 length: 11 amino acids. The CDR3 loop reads CAWSRGGELFF. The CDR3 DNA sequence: TGTGCCTGGAGTCGGGGAGGGGAGCTGTTTTTT.

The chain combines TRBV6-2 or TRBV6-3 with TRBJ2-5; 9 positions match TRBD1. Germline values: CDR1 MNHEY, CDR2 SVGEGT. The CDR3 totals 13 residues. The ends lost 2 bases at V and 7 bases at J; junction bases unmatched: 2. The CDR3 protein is CASSYGDRVTQYF. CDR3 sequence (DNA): TGTGCCAGCAGTTACGGGGACAGGGTGACCCAGTACTTC.

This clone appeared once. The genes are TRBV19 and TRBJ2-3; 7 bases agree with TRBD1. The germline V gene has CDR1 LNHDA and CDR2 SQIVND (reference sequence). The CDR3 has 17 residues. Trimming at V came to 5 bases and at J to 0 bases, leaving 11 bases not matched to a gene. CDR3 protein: CASSSVRDSASTDTQYF. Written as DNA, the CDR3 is TGTGCCAGTAGTTCGGTCCGGGACAGTGCTAGCACAGATACGCAGTATTTT.